This passage covers 16 T cell receptor beta chains from one sample sequenced in a study of OX40 agonist ivuxolimab in advanced cancers. Clones were read by immunoSEQ multiplex PCR, and TCRdb kept only the in-frame ones, dropping some. This sample has 55,000 to 65,000 clones; around 80% occur once, and the top ten carry about 1.9%. The sequences come from CD4+ or CD8+ T cells sorted from blood, collected in a trial of the OX40 agonist ivuxolimab. These receptors originate from an adult with an advanced solid tumor such as melanoma, head and neck, liver or kidney cancer.

This chain uses TRBV4-1 with TRBJ1-1, with TRBD1 identical over 7 bases. This CDR3 is built from 15 residues. Germline V gene data show CDR1 as MGHRA and CDR2 as YSYEKL. The ends lost 2 bases at V and 6 bases at J; junction bases unmatched: 9. The chain's CDR3 is CASSQPDRVRSEAFF. CDR3 bases: TGCGCCAGCAGCCAACCAGACAGGGTGAGGTCTGAAGCTTTCTTT.

This sequence joins TRBV5-4 and TRBJ2-1; D is undetermined. There are 11 residues in the CDR3. CDR1 is SGHNT and CDR2 is YYREEE in the germline V gene (reference sequence). Trimming stripped 4 bases from V and 10 bases from J, with 9 bases between. The CDR3 DNA is TGTGCCAGCAGCGTGGAGTGGGAGCAGTTCTTC. Its protein product is CASSVEWEQFF.

Concerning this clone: The identical CDR3 is also encoded by other nucleotide sequences in the sample. V and J are TRBV6-6 and TRBJ2-5; D is tentatively TRBD1 or TRBD2 (5 bases each). The germline V and J ends were trimmed by 2 bases and 1 base, with 8 bases remaining between them. CDR1 and CDR2 from the germline V gene are MNHNY and SVGAGI (reference sequence). The CDR3 is 14 amino acids. CDR3 nucleotide sequence: TGTGCCAGCAGTTACGGGGGAGTCCAAGAGACCCAGTACTTC. Encoded protein: CASSYGGVQETQYF.

The chain recombines TRBV6-1 with TRBJ2-3, with unresolved D. CDR3 length equals 9 residues. Trimming removed 8 bases from V and 6 bases from J, with 3 bases in between. Germline CDR1 is MNHNS and CDR2 is SASEGT. The DNA of the CDR3 is TGTGCCAGCTCCGATACGCAGTATTTT. This sequence encodes CASSDTQYF.

The V call is TRBV27, the J call TRBJ2-7; D perhaps matches TRBD2 (6 bases). The V gene's germline CDR1 is MNHEY and CDR2 SMNVEV (reference sequence). The V end lost 5 bases, the J end lost 2 bases, and 22 bases lay between the germline ends. The CDR3 totals 17 residues. This CDR3 is CASSPPGGATVTYEQYF. In DNA form, the CDR3 reads TGTGCCAGCAGTCCGCCCGGCGGGGCTACTGTCACCTACGAGCAGTACTTC.

The V gene is TRBV10-3, the J gene TRBJ2-7; D is unresolved. Germline V gene data show CDR1 as ENHRY and CDR2 as SYGVKD. The CDR3 spans 16 residues. The germline V and J ends were trimmed by 3 bases and 5 bases, with 20 bases remaining between them. CDR3 amino acids: CAISDFPYPGADEQYF. For the CDR3, the DNA is TGTGCCATCAGTGATTTTCCCTATCCCGGAGCTGACGAGCAGTACTTC.

The sample holds one count of this clone. The gene calls are TRBV4-1 and TRBJ2-5; 8 bases are a match to TRBD2. This CDR3 contains 15 residues. The germline V gene has CDR1 MGHRA and CDR2 YSYEKL. With V trimmed by 4 bases and J by 4 bases, 8 bases remained unmatched. The CDR3 here is CASSLPGGVGETQYF. The CDR3 coding sequence is TGCGCCAGCAGCCTCCCGGGGGGGGTCGGAGAGACCCAGTACTTC.

This chain uses TRBV19 with TRBJ2-3; TRBD2 might be the D (6 bases). CDR3 size: 17 residues. Germline lookup yields CDR1 LNHDA and CDR2 SQIVND (reference sequence). V was trimmed by 3 bases and J by 3 bases, leaving 19 bases between them. CDR3 loop: CASSMLSRGSRTDTQYF. The CDR3 region has the DNA TGTGCCAGTAGTATGCTCTCTCGGGGGAGTAGAACAGATACGCAGTATTTT.

This chain uses TRBV4-1 with TRBJ1-1; the match to TRBD1 covers 11 bases. This CDR3 is built from 18 residues. V lost 2 bases to trimming and J lost 1 base; unmatched junction nucleotides: 9. CDR1 and CDR2 from the germline V gene are MGHRA and YSYEKL. CDR3 nucleotide sequence: TGCGCCAGCAGCCAAATCGGCAGGACAGGGGGCCGGAACACTGAAGCTTTCTTT. This codes for CASSQIGRTGGRNTEAFF.

V and J are TRBV5-5 and TRBJ2-1; 14 bases align to TRBD2. The CDR3 runs 15 residues. V gave up 3 bases and J gave up 7 bases; unmatched junction bases: 3. The V gene's germline CDR1 is SGHKS and CDR2 YYEKEE (reference sequence). Here the CDR3 reads CASSSGLAGVNEQFF. CDR3 in DNA: TGTGCCAGCAGCTCGGGACTAGCGGGAGTTAATGAGCAGTTCTTC. The whole variable domain, remainder taken from reference TRBV5-5 and TRBJ2-1, is DAGVTQSPTHLIKTRGQQVTLRCSPISGHKSVSWYQQVLGQGPQFIFQYYEKEERGRGNFPDRFSARQFPNYSSELNVNALLLGDSALYLCASSSGLAGVNEQFFGPGTRLTVL.

The chain has TRBV6-5 and TRBJ1-5, with 7 bases aligning to TRBD1. Germline V CDR1 and CDR2: MNHEY, SVGAGI. V lost 5 bases to trimming and J lost 9 bases; unmatched junction nucleotides: 10. The length of the CDR3 is 14 residues. CDR3 nucleotides: TGTGCCAGCAGTGCCCAGACAGGGTTTCTGCCCCAGCATTTT. As protein: CASSAQTGFLPQHF.

V and J are TRBV15 and TRBJ2-5; D tentatively reads TRBD1 or TRBD2 (5 bases each). The germline V gene encodes CDR1 LNHNV and CDR2 YYDKDF (reference sequence). Trimming removed 3 bases at V and 7 bases at J, with 9 bases between. The CDR3 consists of 12 residues. The DNA of the CDR3 is TGTGCCACCAGCAGGGGGGACGGGACCCAGTACTTC. This translates into CATSRGDGTQYF.

The table lists this clone with a few counts. CDR3 loop: CASSDRAGTEAFF. The CDR3 DNA sequence: TGTGCCAGCAGCGACAGGGCTGGCACTGAAGCTTTCTTT. The chain carries TRBV6-5 and TRBJ1-1, with 7 bases aligning to TRBD1. The length of the CDR3 is 13 residues. V lost 6 bases, J lost 4 bases, and 5 bases stayed unmatched. The V gene's germline CDR1 is MNHEY and CDR2 SVGAGI.

The gene calls are TRBV28 and TRBJ2-7; D is undetermined. V was shortened by 3 bases and J by 7 bases, with 16 bases between the two germline ends. CDR1 and CDR2 from the germline V gene are MDHEN and SYDVKM. The CDR3 extends over 14 amino acids. Here the CDR3 reads CASSFTLWGREQYF. The CDR3 nucleotides read TGTGCCAGCAGTTTTACACTTTGGGGTCGAGAGCAGTACTTC.

The table lists this clone with a few counts. This chain uses TRBV7-8 with TRBJ2-7, with D unresolved. The germline V gene encodes CDR1 SGHVS and CDR2 FQNEAQ. Trimming took off 0 bases at V and 7 bases at J, with 7 bases between the two ends. This CDR3 is built from 12 residues. CDR3: CASSLAFQEQYF. The CDR3 DNA follows: TGTGCCAGCAGCTTAGCCTTCCAGGAGCAGTACTTC.

The genes are TRBV10-3 and TRBJ2-2; D is possibly TRBD1 or TRBD2 (6 bases each). Germline CDR1 is ENHRY and CDR2 is SYGVKD. This CDR3 comprises 14 residues. Trimming left V 8 bases short and J 5 bases short, with 15 bases between. DNA for the CDR3: TGTGCCATCGCCGGGGGCGCGGGTACCGGGGAGCTGTTTTTT. It encodes CAIAGGAGTGELFF.